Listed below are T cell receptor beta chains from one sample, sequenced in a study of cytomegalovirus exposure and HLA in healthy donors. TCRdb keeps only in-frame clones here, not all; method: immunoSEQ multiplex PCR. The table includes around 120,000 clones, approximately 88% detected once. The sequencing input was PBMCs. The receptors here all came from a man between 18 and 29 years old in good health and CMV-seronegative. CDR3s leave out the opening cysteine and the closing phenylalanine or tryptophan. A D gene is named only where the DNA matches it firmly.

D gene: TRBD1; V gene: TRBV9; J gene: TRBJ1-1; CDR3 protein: ASSPWGTGGTEAF
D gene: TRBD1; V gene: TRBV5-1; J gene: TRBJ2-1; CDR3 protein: ASSLLAGQGTNEQF
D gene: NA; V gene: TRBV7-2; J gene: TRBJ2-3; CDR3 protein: ASSLGPITDTQY
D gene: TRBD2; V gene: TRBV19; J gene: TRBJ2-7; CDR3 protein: ASSIRTGGLYEQY
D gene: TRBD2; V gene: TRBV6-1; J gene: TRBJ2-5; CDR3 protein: ASSVAGGRAGETQY
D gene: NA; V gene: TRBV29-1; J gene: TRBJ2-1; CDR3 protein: SVAVPGNEQF
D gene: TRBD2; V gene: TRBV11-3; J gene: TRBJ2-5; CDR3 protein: ASSRSTSGRTQETQY
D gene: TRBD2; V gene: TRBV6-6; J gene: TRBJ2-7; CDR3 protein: ASRRTSGGFKSEQY
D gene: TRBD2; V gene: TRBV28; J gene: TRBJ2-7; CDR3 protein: ASIDAGGPDEQY
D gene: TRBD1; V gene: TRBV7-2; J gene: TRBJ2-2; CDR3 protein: ASSLGQGENTGELF
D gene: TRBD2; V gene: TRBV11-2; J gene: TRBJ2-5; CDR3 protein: ASSPRTSGGARIKETQY
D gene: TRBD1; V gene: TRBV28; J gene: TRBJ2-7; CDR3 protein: ASSSWGTGTHYEQY
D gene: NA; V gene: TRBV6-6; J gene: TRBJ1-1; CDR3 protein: ASRQGGTEAF
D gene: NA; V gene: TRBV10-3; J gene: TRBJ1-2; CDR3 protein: AISDGISNYDYT
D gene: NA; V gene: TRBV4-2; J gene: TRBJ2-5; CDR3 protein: ASSQATGQETQY
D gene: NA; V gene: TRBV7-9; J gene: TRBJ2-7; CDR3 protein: ASSLEHRDIEYEQY
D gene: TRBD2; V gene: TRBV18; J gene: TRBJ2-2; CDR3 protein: ASSPGLAGSTELF
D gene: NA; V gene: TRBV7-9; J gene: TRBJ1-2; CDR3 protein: ASSPIVSTNYGYT
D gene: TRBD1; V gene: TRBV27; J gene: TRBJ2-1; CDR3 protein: ASSETGAMEQF
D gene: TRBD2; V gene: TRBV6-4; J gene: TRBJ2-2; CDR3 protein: ASSVSGGTGELF
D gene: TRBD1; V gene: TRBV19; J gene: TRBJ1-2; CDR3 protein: ASSNPLRDRGLKGYGYT
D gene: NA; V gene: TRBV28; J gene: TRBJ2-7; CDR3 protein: ASSTTQDFYEQY
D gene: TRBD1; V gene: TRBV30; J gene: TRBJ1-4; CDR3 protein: AWSMGTGPEKLF
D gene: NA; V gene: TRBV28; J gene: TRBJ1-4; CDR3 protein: ASSLFGQTNEKLF
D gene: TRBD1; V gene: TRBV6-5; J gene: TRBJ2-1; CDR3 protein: ASNPGQTYNEQF
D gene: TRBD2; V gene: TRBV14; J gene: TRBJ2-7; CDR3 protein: ASKLSSGSYEQY
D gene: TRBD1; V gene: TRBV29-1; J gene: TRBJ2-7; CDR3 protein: SVEDHGTGVDEQY
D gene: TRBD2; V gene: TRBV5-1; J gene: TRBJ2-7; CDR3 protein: ASSVTTSGGAYEQY